This entry lists 5 T cell receptor beta chains sequenced from one sample in a study of blood T cell repertoires in COVID-19. Data came from immunoSEQ multiplex PCR; TCRdb stores just in-frame clones and leaves some out. The sample holds 200,000 to 250,000 clones, around 80% seen once. Sequencing was carried out using peripheral blood. These TCRs come from a middle-aged woman with active or convalescent COVID-19.

The chain links TRBV24-1 to TRBJ1-3, with 10 bases identical to TRBD1. The V segment lost 5 bases and the J segment 7 bases; nucleotides outside the gene matches: 13. The CDR3 has 17 residues. Germline V gene lookup returns CDR1 KGHDR and CDR2 SFDVKD. This chain's CDR3 is CATSALLRDRGLNTIYF. The CDR3 nucleotides read TGTGCCACCAGTGCGCTACTCCGGGACAGGGGCCTTAACACCATATATTTT.

V gene TRBV11-2 combines with J gene TRBJ2-1; TRBD2 matches at 11 bases. This CDR3 region has 17 residues. V lost 1 base and J lost 7; bases outside the gene matches: 9. Germline V gene data show CDR1 as SGHAT and CDR2 as FQNNGV. The CDR3 protein is CASSLAFLAGGSNEQFF. The DNA of the CDR3 is TGTGCCAGCAGCTTAGCATTCCTAGCGGGGGGCAGTAATGAGCAGTTCTTC. Filled out from reference TRBV11-2 and TRBJ2-1, the complete variable domain reads EAGVAQSPRYKIIEKRQSVAFWCNPISGHATLYWYQQILGQGPKLLIQFQNNGVVDDSQLPKDRFSAERLKGVDSTLKIQPAKLEDSAVYLCASSLAFLAGGSNEQFFGPGTRLTVL.

This chain joins TRBV3-1 (or the pseudogene TRBV3-2) and TRBJ2-1, with 10 bases matching TRBD2. Germline V gene data show CDR1 as LGHDT and CDR2 as YNNKEL (reference sequence). V lost 1 base and J lost 4; bases outside the gene matches: 7. The length of the CDR3 is 17 residues. The DNA for the CDR3 is TGTGCCAGCAGCCAAGTCTTGCTAGCGGGGGTATACAATGAGCAGTTCTTC. Amino acids: CASSQVLLAGVYNEQFF.

The V and J genes are TRBV11-2 and TRBJ1-2; perhaps TRBD1 as D (6 bases). The CDR3 is 15 amino acids. Germline CDR1 is SGHAT and CDR2 is FQNNGV. V shed 3 bases and J shed 8 bases, with 19 bases lying between them. The CDR3 region is CASSFRGARTAGYTF. The CDR3 DNA reads as TGTGCCAGCAGCTTTCGGGGGGCGCGGACTGCCGGCTACACCTTC.

This chain uses TRBV28 with TRBJ1-6; 8 bases are shared with TRBD1. The ends lost 7 bases at V and 7 bases at J; junction bases unmatched: 9. The CDR3 is made up of 15 amino acids. Per the germline V gene, CDR1 is MDHEN and CDR2 is SYDVKM. The CDR3 loop is CASIPGTGLNSPLHF. CDR3 in DNA: TGTGCCAGCATTCCTGGGACAGGTTTGAATTCACCCCTCCACTTT.